This entry is about one T cell receptor beta chain. The antigen remains undetermined. The sample belongs to a study of a mutant IDH1 vaccine in newly diagnosed glioma. As for the study in general: Patients in the study were vaccinated eight times, receiving shots in weeks 1, 3, 5, 7, 11, 15, 19 and 23. The initiation of vaccination occurred 4-6 weeks after radiotherapy alone, or with temozolomide cycles. Study findings and constraints: In approximately 93% of patients, immune responses induced by the vaccine occurred.

Stated time point: week 5, during vaccination. Each dose delivered 300 ug of mutant IDH1 20-mer peptide subcutaneously with imiquimod. Assay: immunoSEQ multiplex PCR; the TCRdb copy retains only in-frame clones and omits some. The table has 30,000 to 40,000 clones, roughly 80% seen once. The CDR3 length is 15 residues. CDR1 and CDR2 (germline): SGHVS, FQNEAQ. The V and J ends lost 5 bases and 0 bases, in that order; junction bases with no gene match: 4. The sequence was obtained from a man aged 25 to 40 with glioma. The chain has TRBV7-8 and TRBJ2-7; 10 nucleotides match TRBD2. The sample in question was PBMCs, obtained from a glioma patient whose treatment included an IDH1 peptide vaccine. The CDR3 region has the DNA TGTGCCAGCAGCAAGGGGACTAGCGTCTCCTACGAGCAGTACTTC. Its translation is CASSKGTSVSYEQYF.